Described below is a single TCR beta chain sequence and its context. As yet, its antigen is unknown. V lost 0 bases and J lost 10; bases outside the gene matches: 6. This CDR3 is 14 amino acids long. Germline V gene sequence: CDR1 SEHNR, CDR2 FQNEAQ (reference sequence). Over 18 months, lack of ophthalmopathy progression marked Graves' hyperthyroidism as stable. Not enrolled were patients with uncontrolled infection, other autoimmune disease, pregnancy or lactation. Amplification of TCR beta CDR3 regions was performed using RNA transcripts as template. Carried out on the TCR CDR3, a first-round RT-PCR used the HTBI primer set. TCRdb reprocessed the multiplex PCR reads with MiXCR, giving one entry per CDR3 protein. The sample carries over 300,000 distinct CDR3 sequences, approximately 14% recorded once. The data were taken from a study of T cells in Graves' hyperthyroidism and ophthalmopathy. Study-level results: Among clonotypes expanded in thyroid above 0.001, most were also found in blood. The model foresaw ophthalmopathy a median around 6 months prior to onset.

The chain has TRBV7-9 and TRBJ2-1; 7 nucleotides align to TRBD2. The sequence was obtained from a woman between 55 and 75 years old with Graves' hyperthyroidism. Sequenced material: blood. CDR3 sequence reads: CASSLAFLLAEQFF. CDR3 bases: TGTGCCAGCAGCTTAGCGTTTTTACTAGCGGAGCAGTTCTTC.